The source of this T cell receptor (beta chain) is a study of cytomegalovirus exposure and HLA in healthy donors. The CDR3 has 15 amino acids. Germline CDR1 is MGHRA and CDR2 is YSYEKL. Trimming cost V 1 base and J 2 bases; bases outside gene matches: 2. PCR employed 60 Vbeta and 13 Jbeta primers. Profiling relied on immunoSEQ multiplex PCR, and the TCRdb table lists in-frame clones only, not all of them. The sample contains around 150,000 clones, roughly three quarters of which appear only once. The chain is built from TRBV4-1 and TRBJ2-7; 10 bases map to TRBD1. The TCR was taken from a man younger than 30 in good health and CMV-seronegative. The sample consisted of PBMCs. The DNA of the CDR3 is TGCGCCAGCAGCCAAGGACAGGGGGCCGCCTACGAGCAGTACTTC. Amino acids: CASSQGQGAAYEQYF.